This T cell receptor (beta chain) was identified during a study of human CD8 memory T cell subsets. The CDR3 is made up of 14 amino acids. CDR1 is DFQATT and CDR2 is SNEGSKA in the germline V gene (reference sequence). Study-level results: For stem-like memory and precursor exhausted T cells, diversity was similarly high, which was not true of effector memory cells.

Sequencing libraries of TCR beta were made by UMI-labeled 5' RACE. One entry per CDR3 protein, without DNA, is what TCRdb gives after re-calling the 5' RACE reads. The sample table sets out about 5,400 distinct CDR3 sequences. A negative magnetic separation step was used to enrich total CD8+ T cells. Duplicate 150,000-cell vials of sorted CD8+ T cells per subset supplied the RNA. This clonotype is called medium-sized based on its frequency. As yet, its antigen is unknown. The chain uses TRBV20-1 and TRBJ2-5; as DNA is missing, the TRBD1 call by TCRdb cannot be tested. The sequence was obtained from a human donor in good health. Sequencing was performed on CD8+ effector memory T cells (TEM) sorted from PBMCs. Subset meaning: effector memory CD8 T cells, CCR7- CD45RO+ CD95+. CDR3 sequence reads: CSARSGTAQETQYF.